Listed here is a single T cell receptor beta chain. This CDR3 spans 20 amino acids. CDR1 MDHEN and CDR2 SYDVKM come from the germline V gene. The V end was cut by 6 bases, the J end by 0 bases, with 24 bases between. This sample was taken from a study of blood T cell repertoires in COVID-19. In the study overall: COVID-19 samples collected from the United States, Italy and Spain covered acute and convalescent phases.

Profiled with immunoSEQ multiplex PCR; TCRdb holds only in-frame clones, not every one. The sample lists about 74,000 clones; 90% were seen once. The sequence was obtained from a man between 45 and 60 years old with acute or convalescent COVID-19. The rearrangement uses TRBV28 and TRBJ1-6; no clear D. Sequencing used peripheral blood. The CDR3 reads CASRPTLSGVGGSYNSPLHF. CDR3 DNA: TGTGCCAGCAGGCCGACTCTTAGCGGGGTTGGAGGCTCCTATAATTCACCCCTCCACTTT.